The clone carrying this T cell receptor beta chain occurred many times. In the original workflow: Amplified reference gene primers provided the basis for estimating nucleated cell counts. Measured with immunoSEQ multiplex PCR; TCRdb has only the in-frame clones, and not every one. Clone size and the V and J calls come from that table; the DNA yielded D and trimming. The table includes about 190,000 clones, roughly 80% detected once. This entry belongs to a study of blood T cell repertoires in COVID-19. Study summary: The origin of the acute and convalescent COVID-19 samples was the United States, Italy and Spain. PBMCs, B-cell-depleted T cells, or T cells were the source of the cDNA or gDNA that made up the material.

The ends were cut back, 4 bases at V and 8 bases at J, with 15 bases in the middle. The germline gives CDR1 ENHRY, CDR2 SYGVKD. This CDR3 is 15 amino acids long. The sequence was obtained from a man between 50 and 59 years old who had recovered from COVID-19. The sequenced sample consisted of peripheral blood. The chain joins TRBV10-3 to TRBJ1-6, with D perhaps matching TRBD1 (6 bases). Written as DNA, the CDR3 is TGTGCCATCAGTGTTGACAGTGCAGGGGATTCACCCCTCCACTTT. It translates to CAISVDSAGDSPLHF.